The source of this T cell receptor (beta chain) is a study of blood T cell repertoires in COVID-19. Across the study: PBMCs, B-cell-depleted T cells, or T cells provided the cDNA or gDNA that made up the material.

V was shortened by 0 bases and J by 0 bases, with 7 bases between the two germline ends. The CDR3 extends over 15 amino acids. CDR1 MNHEY and CDR2 SVGEGT come from the germline V gene. Per the original methods: Reference gene primer amplification yielded estimated nucleated cell counts. Using immunoSEQ multiplex PCR, the repertoire was profiled, and TCRdb retains in-frame clones only, with some absent. V and J calls and clone size are as listed in that table; D and trimming were resolved from the DNA. This table has roughly 150,000 clones, roughly 90% appearing once. Cohort placement rested on clinical history that participants reported themselves. Participants in the exposed group had met a COVID-19 case in the 2 weeks before joining the study.

What was sequenced was PBMCs or T cells enriched from blood (not recorded which). The V call is TRBV6-2 or TRBV6-3, the J call TRBJ2-3; the D gene is possibly TRBD2 (6 bases). This receptor was obtained from a woman aged 40 to 50 who had been exposed to COVID-19. This CDR3 is CASSYSGTSTDTQYF. DNA for the CDR3: TGTGCCAGCAGTTACTCGGGGACTAGCACAGATACGCAGTATTTT.